This passage covers 14 T cell receptor beta chains from one sample sequenced in a study of blood T cell repertoires in COVID-19. Here immunoSEQ multiplex PCR was the method, and the copy in TCRdb shows in-frame clones only, minus some. The sample contains 55,000 to 65,000 clones, roughly nine tenths of which appear only once. The specimen sequenced was peripheral blood. The receptors shown here come from a human donor in a cohort sampled during active COVID-19.

This chain joins TRBV3-1 (or the pseudogene TRBV3-2) and TRBJ1-1; maybe TRBD1 (6 bases). There are 16 residues in the CDR3. V dropped 4 bases and J dropped 0 bases, with 15 bases sitting between them. Germline values: CDR1 LGHDT, CDR2 YNNKEL (reference sequence). This CDR3 is CASSRSKDSMNTEAFF. The CDR3 region has the DNA TGTGCCAGCAGCCGATCCAAGGACAGTATGAACACTGAAGCTTTCTTT.

J is TRBJ2-7 and V is TRBV27; D is undetermined. The V end lost 3 bases, the J end lost 3 bases, and 9 bases lay between the germline ends. This CDR3 has 13 amino acids. Per germline, CDR1 MNHEY and CDR2 SMNVEV (reference sequence). This CDR3 is CASSLGENYEQYF. CDR3 bases: TGTGCCAGCAGTTTGGGCGAAAACTACGAGCAGTACTTC.

This chain joins TRBV2 and TRBJ2-1; no reliable D call. Germline V gene sequence: CDR1 SNHLY, CDR2 FYNNEI. This CDR3 contains 13 residues. V lost 8 bases and J 6 bases, leaving 14 bases between the germline ends. This CDR3 reads CASSVTSANEQFF. In DNA, the CDR3 is TGTGCCAGCTCAGTGACCAGCGCCAATGAGCAGTTCTTC.

The J gene is TRBJ2-7, the V gene TRBV11-3; unclear D gene. Germline V CDR1 and CDR2: SGHNT, YENEEA. Trimming pared 5 bases from V and 2 bases from J, leaving 13 bases between. This CDR3 has 14 amino acids. Here the CDR3 reads CASSQNNAAYEQYF. The CDR3 DNA sequence: TGTGCCAGCAGCCAGAATAATGCCGCCTACGAGCAGTACTTC.

V is TRBV28 and J is TRBJ2-1, with 9 bases identical to TRBD2. V lost 4 bases, J lost 8 bases, and 12 bases stayed unmatched. The CDR3 has 16 residues. The germline gives CDR1 MDHEN, CDR2 SYDVKM. CDR3 region: CASSYPSGTTGDEQFF. CDR3 coding DNA: TGTGCCAGCAGTTATCCTAGCGGGACTACTGGGGATGAGCAGTTCTTC.

J is TRBJ2-7 and V is TRBV6-1; the D gene is possibly TRBD1 (5 bases). The V gene lost 4 bases and the J gene lost 0 bases, with 16 bases spanning the gap. CDR1 and CDR2 (germline): MNHNS, SASEGT. The CDR3 extends over 16 amino acids. The CDR3 is CASSGPLQGFSYEQYF. The CDR3 DNA reads TGTGCCAGCAGTGGGCCGCTTCAGGGTTTCTCCTACGAGCAGTACTTC.

The chain uses TRBV11-2 and TRBJ1-4; 7 bases match TRBD1. The CDR3 has 18 amino acids. V was clipped by 5 bases and J by 4 bases; unmatched bases: 16. CDR1 SGHAT and CDR2 FQNNGV come from the germline V gene. The CDR3 DNA sequence: TGTGCCAGCAGCACTCGGACAGGATCCTTTGCATTTAATGAAAAACTGTTTTTT. This gives the protein CASSTRTGSFAFNEKLFF.

The rearrangement joins TRBV30 to TRBJ1-4; 10 bases fit TRBD1. In germline, CDR1 is GTSNPN, CDR2 SVGIG (reference sequence). The CDR3 spans 17 residues. The V and J ends lost 2 bases and 8 bases, in that order; junction bases with no gene match: 14. The CDR3 DNA is TGTGCCTGGAGTACCCGACAGGGGGCTCGATTCGGGGAAAAACTGTTTTTT. This encodes CAWSTRQGARFGEKLFF. Together with reference TRBV30 and TRBJ1-4, the CDR3 gives the full variable domain: SQTIHQWPATLVQPVGSPLSLECTVEGTSNPNLYWYRQAAGRGLQLLFYSVGIGQISSEVPQNLSASRPQDRQFILSSKKLLLSDSGFYLCAWSTRQGARFGEKLFFGSGTQLSVL.

J is TRBJ2-1 and V is TRBV6-5, with 9 bases matching TRBD2. CDR1 is MNHEY, CDR2 SVGAGI, per germline. The CDR3 is made up of 11 amino acids. V gave up 8 bases and J gave up 12 bases; unmatched junction bases: 5. The CDR3 loop is CASGRLAAQFF. Written as DNA, the CDR3 is TGTGCCAGCGGTAGACTAGCGGCGCAGTTCTTC.

This clone was counted once. The chain links TRBV7-9 to TRBJ2-3; no clear D gene. There are 14 residues in the CDR3. The germline gives CDR1 SEHNR, CDR2 FQNEAQ (reference sequence). The ends were cut back, 1 base at V and 4 bases at J, with 9 bases in the middle. The CDR3 DNA follows: TGTGCCAGCAGCTTAGTTGCCGGGTCAGATACGCAGTATTTT. This gives the protein CASSLVAGSDTQYF.

This clone has a handful of counts. The chain joins TRBV19 to TRBJ1-2; no clear D. Trimming removed 3 bases from V and 4 bases from J, with 9 bases in between. The length of the CDR3 is 13 residues. Germline CDR1 reads LNHDA; CDR2 reads SQIVND (reference sequence). The CDR3, as DNA: TGTGCCAGTAGTATCGCAGGCAGCTATGGCTACACCTTC. Its translation: CASSIAGSYGYTF.

The chain links TRBV19 to TRBJ2-3, with 8 bases matching TRBD1. In germline, CDR1 is LNHDA, CDR2 SQIVND (reference sequence). The CDR3 is made up of 15 amino acids. V gave up 5 bases and J gave up 4 bases; unmatched junction bases: 8. DNA for the CDR3: TGTGCCAGTAGTGCAGGGGGCCTTAAGGCAGATACGCAGTATTTT. Protein: CASSAGGLKADTQYF.

V usage is TRBV7-2 and J usage is TRBJ1-4, with D perhaps TRBD1 (5 bases). The ends were cut back, 0 bases at V and 7 bases at J, with 18 bases in the middle. This CDR3 is built from 17 residues. Germline CDR1 SGHTA, CDR2 FQGNSA. Here the CDR3 reads CASSLAFTGQGGEKLFF. Here the CDR3 DNA reads TGTGCCAGCAGCTTAGCATTTACCGGGCAGGGCGGTGAAAAACTGTTTTTT.

The CDR3 DNA reads TGTGCCAGTAGTGATGGCTACAATGAGCAGTTCTTC. Amino acids: CASSDGYNEQFF. V usage is TRBV13 and J usage is TRBJ2-1, with D hard to call. Germline CDR1 and CDR2: PRHDT and FYEKMQ (reference sequence). The CDR3 extends over 12 amino acids. Trimming pared 9 bases from V and 3 bases from J, leaving 9 bases between.